This is a list of T cell receptor beta chains from one sample in a study of cytomegalovirus exposure and HLA in healthy donors. Measured with immunoSEQ multiplex PCR; TCRdb has only the in-frame clones, and not every one. The data hold around 150,000 clones, with roughly 89% observed a single time. Sample: PBMCs. These receptors originate from a woman aged 18-30 years in good health and CMV-seropositive. Both conserved end residues are part of each CDR3. The D gene is left open where the match is weak. Size tells how often a clone was seen (once, few, many) or the class of an expanded clone, and some rows leave it out.

j_gene: TRBJ2-7
len: 14
v_gene: TRBV4-1
d_gene: .
abundance: .
CDR3aa: CASSPETSSYEQYF
CDR3nt: TGCGCCAGCAGTCCTGAAACCAGCTCCTACGAGCAGTACTTC

j_gene: TRBJ1-2
len: 13
v_gene: TRBV4-2
d_gene: TRBD1
abundance: .
CDR3aa: CASSQDETGGDTF
CDR3nt: TGTGCCAGCAGCCAAGATGAGACAGGGGGGGACACCTTC

j_gene: TRBJ2-1
len: 21
v_gene: TRBV21-1
d_gene: .
abundance: .
CDR3aa: CASSKASSGLAGGPSYNEQFF
CDR3nt: TGTGCCAGCAGCAAAGCCTCTAGTGGACTAGCGGGAGGACCCTCCTACAATGAGCAGTTCTTC

j_gene: TRBJ1-1
len: 15
v_gene: TRBV18
d_gene: TRBD1
abundance: .
CDR3aa: CASSPAGGLITEAFF
CDR3nt: TGTGCCAGCTCACCGGCAGGGGGCTTGATCACTGAAGCTTTCTTT

j_gene: TRBJ2-3
len: 13
v_gene: TRBV5-1
d_gene: TRBD1
abundance: .
CDR3aa: CASAQGAMDTQYF
CDR3nt: TGCGCCAGCGCACAGGGGGCGATGGATACGCAGTATTTT

j_gene: TRBJ2-5
len: 16
v_gene: TRBV21-1
d_gene: .
abundance: .
CDR3aa: CASSTPRDRVQETQYF
CDR3nt: TGTGCCAGCAGCACCCCTAGGGACAGGGTACAAGAGACCCAGTACTTC

j_gene: TRBJ1-3
len: 15
v_gene: TRBV9
d_gene: .
abundance: .
CDR3aa: CASSVGLSGGNTIYF
CDR3nt: TGTGCCAGCAGCGTAGGTTTAAGTGGCGGAAACACCATATATTTT

j_gene: TRBJ2-7
len: 14
v_gene: TRBV10-3
d_gene: .
abundance: .
CDR3aa: CAIRARDTSYEQYF
CDR3nt: TGTGCCATCAGGGCACGGGACACCTCCTACGAGCAGTACTTC

j_gene: TRBJ2-3
len: 16
v_gene: TRBV11-1
d_gene: TRBD2
abundance: once
CDR3aa: CASSSSTSGGTDTQYF
CDR3nt: TGTGCCAGCAGCTCATCAACTAGCGGGGGCACAGATACGCAGTATTTT

j_gene: TRBJ2-7
len: 13
v_gene: TRBV18
d_gene: TRBD2
abundance: .
CDR3aa: CASSPPGGGRQYF
CDR3nt: TGTGCCAGCTCACCACCGGGCGGGGGTCGGCAGTACTTC

j_gene: TRBJ2-1
len: 17
v_gene: TRBV11-1
d_gene: .
abundance: .
CDR3aa: CASSLERAEGARNEQFF
CDR3nt: TGTGCCAGCAGCTTAGAACGGGCGGAGGGGGCACGGAATGAGCAGTTCTTC

j_gene: TRBJ2-7
len: 11
v_gene: TRBV28
d_gene: .
abundance: .
CDR3aa: CASRSSYEQYF
CDR3nt: TGTGCCAGCAGGAGCTCCTACGAGCAGTACTTC

j_gene: TRBJ2-4
len: 18
v_gene: TRBV14
d_gene: TRBD1
abundance: .
CDR3aa: CASSQGLRGPLAKNIQYF
CDR3nt: TGTGCCAGCAGCCAAGGTCTCAGGGGGCCTTTAGCCAAAAACATTCAGTACTTC

j_gene: TRBJ2-1
len: 18
v_gene: TRBV7-2
d_gene: TRBD2
abundance: .
CDR3aa: CASSLAIVAAGGFSEQFF
CDR3nt: TGTGCCAGCAGCTTAGCGATCGTGGCAGCGGGAGGCTTCAGTGAGCAGTTCTTC

j_gene: TRBJ2-1
len: 16
v_gene: TRBV5-4
d_gene: .
abundance: .
CDR3aa: CASSLSITGTYNEQFF
CDR3nt: TGTGCCAGCAGCTTGTCGATTACCGGGACTTACAATGAGCAGTTCTTC

j_gene: TRBJ2-1
len: 15
v_gene: TRBV9
d_gene: .
abundance: .
CDR3aa: CASSVVGGTYNEQFF
CDR3nt: TGTGCCAGCAGCGTAGTTGGCGGAACCTACAATGAGCAGTTCTTC

j_gene: TRBJ2-7
len: 13
v_gene: TRBV27
d_gene: TRBD1
abundance: .
CDR3aa: CASRKDRGYEQYF
CDR3nt: TGTGCCAGCAGAAAAGACAGGGGCTACGAGCAGTACTTC

j_gene: TRBJ2-1
len: 13
v_gene: TRBV9
d_gene: .
abundance: once
CDR3aa: CASSVLSGNEQFF
CDR3nt: TGTGCCAGCAGCGTGTTGAGTGGTAATGAGCAGTTCTTC

j_gene: TRBJ1-1
len: 11
v_gene: TRBV30
d_gene: .
abundance: few
CDR3aa: CAWIGYDEAFF
CDR3nt: TGTGCCTGGATCGGGTATGACGAAGCTTTCTTT

j_gene: TRBJ2-1
len: 13
v_gene: TRBV7-3
d_gene: .
abundance: .
CDR3aa: CASSLNGGNEQFF
CDR3nt: TGTGCCAGCAGCTTAAACGGAGGGAATGAGCAGTTCTTC

j_gene: TRBJ1-1
len: 14
v_gene: TRBV9
d_gene: .
abundance: once
CDR3aa: CASSPRLMNTEAFF
CDR3nt: TGTGCCAGCAGCCCCCGACTCATGAACACTGAAGCTTTCTTT

j_gene: TRBJ2-1
len: 16
v_gene: TRBV7-2
d_gene: .
abundance: .
CDR3aa: CASSLRSASAYNEQFF
CDR3nt: TGTGCCAGCAGCTTAAGATCGGCTAGCGCATACAATGAGCAGTTCTTC

j_gene: TRBJ1-4
len: 15
v_gene: TRBV28
d_gene: .
abundance: .
CDR3aa: CASSLTGFVNEKLFF
CDR3nt: TGTGCCAGCAGTTTAACAGGGTTTGTTAATGAAAAACTGTTTTTT

j_gene: TRBJ2-6
len: 18
v_gene: TRBV4-2
d_gene: TRBD1
abundance: once
CDR3aa: CASSQEGWTGTGANVLTF
CDR3nt: TGTGCCAGCAGCCAAGAGGGGTGGACAGGGACTGGGGCCAACGTCCTGACTTTC

j_gene: TRBJ2-5
len: 16
v_gene: TRBV29-1
d_gene: TRBD2
abundance: .
CDR3aa: CSVVGLAGTYQETQYF
CDR3nt: TGCAGCGTTGTTGGTCTAGCGGGGACGTACCAAGAGACCCAGTACTTC

j_gene: TRBJ1-5
len: 15
v_gene: TRBV19
d_gene: .
abundance: few
CDR3aa: CASSYNRAVNQPQHF
CDR3nt: TGTGCCAGTAGTTATAACAGGGCCGTCAATCAGCCCCAGCATTTT

j_gene: TRBJ1-1
len: 15
v_gene: TRBV28
d_gene: .
abundance: .
CDR3aa: CASSPTGLLNTEAFF
CDR3nt: TGTGCCAGCAGCCCTACGGGACTGCTGAACACTGAAGCTTTCTTT

j_gene: TRBJ2-7
len: 14
v_gene: TRBV5-5
d_gene: .
abundance: .
CDR3aa: CASSPSGGAYEQYF
CDR3nt: TGTGCCAGCAGCCCGAGCGGAGGAGCCTACGAGCAGTACTTC

j_gene: TRBJ2-1
len: 14
v_gene: TRBV7-3
d_gene: TRBD2
abundance: once
CDR3aa: CASSLMRTGTSKIF
CDR3nt: TGTGCCAGCAGCTTGATGAGAACCGGGACTAGCAAAATCTTC

j_gene: TRBJ2-1
len: 15
v_gene: TRBV7-3
d_gene: TRBD2
abundance: .
CDR3aa: CASSPLAGTSNEQFF
CDR3nt: TGTGCCAGCAGCCCCCTAGCGGGTACTTCCAATGAGCAGTTCTTC

j_gene: TRBJ2-1
len: 14
v_gene: TRBV14
d_gene: .
abundance: .
CDR3aa: CASSQAIQRNAQFF
CDR3nt: TGTGCCAGCAGCCAAGCTATCCAGCGGAACGCGCAGTTCTTC

j_gene: TRBJ1-1
len: 16
v_gene: TRBV5-4
d_gene: .
abundance: .
CDR3aa: CASSLERQVENTEAFF
CDR3nt: TGTGCCAGCAGCTTGGAGAGACAGGTAGAGAACACTGAAGCTTTCTTT

j_gene: TRBJ2-1
len: 16
v_gene: TRBV4-3
d_gene: TRBD2
abundance: .
CDR3aa: CASSQDRLAVYNEQFF
CDR3nt: TGCGCCAGCAGCCAAGACAGACTAGCAGTCTACAATGAGCAGTTCTTC

j_gene: TRBJ2-6
len: 21
v_gene: TRBV9
d_gene: TRBD1
abundance: .
CDR3aa: CASSQVWGQGIKESGANVLTF
CDR3nt: TGTGCCAGCAGCCAAGTGTGGGGACAGGGCATTAAGGAATCTGGGGCCAACGTCCTGACTTTC

j_gene: TRBJ2-2
len: 18
v_gene: TRBV11-2
d_gene: TRBD2
abundance: once
CDR3aa: CASSLAGGFKYESGELFF
CDR3nt: TGTGCCAGCAGCTTAGCGGGAGGGTTTAAATATGAGAGCGGGGAGCTGTTTTTT

j_gene: TRBJ2-3
len: 15
v_gene: TRBV2
d_gene: .
abundance: few
CDR3aa: CASQLVGSETDTQYF
CDR3nt: TGTGCCAGCCAACTAGTGGGTAGTGAGACAGATACGCAGTATTTT

j_gene: TRBJ2-7
len: 12
v_gene: TRBV11-3
d_gene: .
abundance: .
CDR3aa: CASSSRGYEQYF
CDR3nt: TGTGCCAGCAGCTCCAGGGGCTACGAGCAGTACTTC

j_gene: TRBJ1-5
len: 15
v_gene: TRBV4-1
d_gene: .
abundance: few
CDR3aa: CASSQEPQGYQPQHF
CDR3nt: TGCGCCAGCAGCCAAGAGCCCCAGGGGTATCAGCCCCAGCATTTT

j_gene: TRBJ1-5
len: 18
v_gene: TRBV6-1
d_gene: TRBD1
abundance: .
CDR3aa: CASSGLRTGDVRNQPQHF
CDR3nt: TGTGCCAGCAGTGGGCTCCGGACAGGGGACGTGCGAAATCAGCCCCAGCATTTT

j_gene: TRBJ2-7
len: 18
v_gene: TRBV4-1
d_gene: TRBD2
abundance: .
CDR3aa: CASSQLDSGTRFPYEQYF
CDR3nt: TGCGCCAGCAGCCAACTCGACTCTGGGACTAGATTTCCCTACGAGCAGTACTTC

j_gene: TRBJ2-1
len: 15
v_gene: TRBV30
d_gene: .
abundance: .
CDR3aa: CAWSVPDRDYNEQFF
CDR3nt: TGTGCCTGGAGTGTCCCGGACAGAGACTACAATGAGCAGTTCTTC

j_gene: TRBJ2-3
len: 14
v_gene: TRBV30
d_gene: TRBD2
abundance: once
CDR3aa: CAWATSGSTDTQYF
CDR3nt: TGTGCCTGGGCGACTAGCGGGAGCACAGATACGCAGTATTTT

j_gene: TRBJ1-5
len: 15
v_gene: TRBV28
d_gene: TRBD1
abundance: .
CDR3aa: CASFSPGQGAQPQHF
CDR3nt: TGTGCCAGCTTTAGCCCGGGACAGGGGGCTCAGCCCCAGCATTTT

j_gene: TRBJ1-5
len: 15
v_gene: TRBV5-1
d_gene: .
abundance: .
CDR3aa: CASTPTGDSNQPQHF
CDR3nt: TGCGCCAGCACCCCAACGGGGGATAGCAATCAGCCCCAGCATTTT

j_gene: TRBJ2-3
len: 15
v_gene: TRBV10-3
d_gene: .
abundance: once
CDR3aa: CAISESGGSTDTQYF
CDR3nt: TGTGCCATCAGTGAGTCGGGCGGGAGCACAGATACGCAGTATTTT

j_gene: TRBJ2-1
len: 16
v_gene: TRBV18
d_gene: TRBD2
abundance: once
CDR3aa: CASSPLSGTSYNEQFF
CDR3nt: TGTGCCAGCTCCCCACTGAGCGGGACCTCCTACAATGAGCAGTTCTTC

j_gene: TRBJ1-5
len: 15
v_gene: TRBV7-8
d_gene: TRBD1
abundance: .
CDR3aa: CASSLLQGARQPQHF
CDR3nt: TGTGCCAGCAGCCTACTCCAGGGGGCCAGGCAGCCCCAGCATTTT

j_gene: TRBJ1-2
len: 14
v_gene: TRBV5-1
d_gene: TRBD1
abundance: few
CDR3aa: CASSWGTGTEGYTF
CDR3nt: TGCGCCAGCAGCTGGGGGACAGGGACTGAGGGCTACACCTTC

j_gene: TRBJ2-3
len: 16
v_gene: TRBV27
d_gene: .
abundance: .
CDR3aa: CASSRIPQGPTDTQYF
CDR3nt: TGTGCCAGCAGTCGAATCCCACAGGGCCCCACAGATACGCAGTATTTT

j_gene: TRBJ1-1
len: 15
v_gene: TRBV9
d_gene: .
abundance: few
CDR3aa: CASSVGPRENTEAFF
CDR3nt: TGTGCCAGCAGCGTAGGCCCCAGGGAGAACACTGAAGCTTTCTTT

j_gene: TRBJ2-5
len: 13
v_gene: TRBV30
d_gene: TRBD1
abundance: .
CDR3aa: CAWTLPGQALQYF
CDR3nt: TGTGCCTGGACTCTTCCGGGACAGGCTCTTCAGTACTTC

j_gene: TRBJ1-1
len: 14
v_gene: TRBV2
d_gene: .
abundance: .
CDR3aa: CASTLSAGSTEAFF
CDR3nt: TGTGCCAGCACCCTCTCGGCGGGGTCCACTGAAGCTTTCTTT

j_gene: TRBJ1-3
len: 15
v_gene: TRBV6-6
d_gene: .
abundance: few
CDR3aa: CASSYSKGAGNTIYF
CDR3nt: TGTGCCAGCAGTTACTCGAAAGGGGCTGGAAACACCATATATTTT

j_gene: TRBJ2-1
len: 14
v_gene: TRBV29-1
d_gene: TRBD2
abundance: .
CDR3aa: CSHQRENSYNEQFF
CDR3nt: TGCAGCCACCAGCGGGAGAACTCCTACAATGAGCAGTTCTTC